This T cell receptor beta chain was captured by sequencing in a study of Ad26.COV2.S vaccination and SARS-CoV-2 variants. Overall study findings and caveats: There was reportedly substantial breadth in spike-specific CD8+ and CD4+ T cell responses after vaccination. Similar non-spike TCR breadth was seen in vaccine and placebo recipients.

Concerning this clone: Its matching antigen is unknown.

Trimming shortened V by 1 base and J by 6 bases, and 16 bases separated the two germline ends. The CDR3 covers 16 residues. The V gene's germline CDR1 is LNHDA and CDR2 SQIVND (reference sequence). Assay: immunoSEQ multiplex PCR; the TCRdb copy retains only in-frame clones and omits some. The profile shows a few hundred thousand clones, under 90% of them singletons. The treatment denotes: around 19 received Ad26.COV2.S at low or high dose, single or two shots; roughly five received placebo; per-sample allocation not given. Material that was analyzed had been drawn on day 63 after the first vaccine or placebo injection. Adults aged 18-55 years in Boston included the donor. What was given as vaccine was an Ad26 vector encoding Wuhan-strain SARS-CoV-2 spike.

The TCR comes from a person between 18 and 59 years old who received the Ad26.COV2.S COVID-19 vaccine or a placebo. The sample in question was peripheral blood, obtained in a trial of Ad26.COV2.S vaccine versus placebo. This chain connects TRBV19 to TRBJ1-5; TRBD1 is a possible D gene (5 bases). The CDR3 sequence: CASSIVGQVGTQPQHF. The DNA for the CDR3 is TGTGCCAGTAGTATAGTCGGGCAGGTAGGGACTCAGCCCCAGCATTTT.